Listed below are T cell receptor beta chains from one sample, sequenced in a study of OX40 agonist ivuxolimab in advanced cancers. TCRdb's table, derived via immunoSEQ multiplex PCR, lists solely in-frame clones and lacks some. This table holds fewer than 85,000 clones, around 92% found once. The source was CD4+ or CD8+ T cells sorted from blood, collected in a trial of the OX40 agonist ivuxolimab. The receptor source for this set is an adult with an advanced solid tumor such as melanoma, head and neck, liver or kidney cancer. The CDR3 runs from the conserved cysteine through the conserved F or W. The D gene is left open where the match is weak. Clone size is given for some rows only: seen once, a few or many times, or a class if the clone is expanded.

clone size	V gene	J gene	D gene	CDR3 DNA	CDR3 protein
NA	TRBV7-3	TRBJ2-1	TRBD2	TGTGCCAGCAGCTCCCGCCCCCAAGCGGGAGGGAGCAATGAGCAGTTCTTC	CASSSRPQAGGSNEQFF
NA	TRBV27	TRBJ2-4	NA	TGTGCCAGCAGTTTAGAAGGGGCGGCCAAAAACATTCAGTACTTC	CASSLEGAAKNIQYF
NA	TRBV5-1	TRBJ1-4	TRBD1	TGCGCCAGCAGCCCGCGGACAGGTGGAGAAAAACTGTTTTTT	CASSPRTGGEKLFF
NA	TRBV15	TRBJ1-5	NA	TGTGCCACCAGCAGAGGGGTGAGACGTCAGCCCCAGCATTTT	CATSRGVRRQPQHF
NA	TRBV9	TRBJ2-2	NA	TGTGCCAGCAGCGCCTTAACCGGGACATCCACCGGGGAGCTGTTTTTT	CASSALTGTSTGELFF
few	TRBV28	TRBJ1-1	NA	TGTGCCAGCAGTTTCCCCTTTCGGTTGGCAGGGAATGCTGAAGCTTTCTTT	CASSFPFRLAGNAEAFF
NA	TRBV6-6	TRBJ1-1	NA	TGTGCCAGCTCATCCCCGGGGTTGGTGAACACTGAAGCTTTCTTT	CASSSPGLVNTEAFF
NA	TRBV4-2	TRBJ2-2	NA	TGTGCCAGCAGCCCCTTGAGGAGGGCCGGGGAGCTGTTTTTT	CASSPLRRAGELFF
NA	TRBV6-5	TRBJ1-1	NA	TGTGCCAGCAGTTCGCTTTCGAACACTGAAGCTTTCTTT	CASSSLSNTEAFF
few	TRBV19	TRBJ2-1	NA	TGTGCCAGTAGTATTACAGGGAGCTCCTACAATGAGCAGTTCTTC	CASSITGSSYNEQFF
NA	TRBV5-8	TRBJ2-7	NA	TGTGCCAGCAGGTGGGGGAGTGGGTCCTACGAGCAGTACTTC	CASRWGSGSYEQYF
few	TRBV11-3	TRBJ2-4	TRBD1	TGTGCCAGCAGGGGACAGGGAGAGACCAAAAACATTCAGTACTTC	CASRGQGETKNIQYF
NA	TRBV6-1	TRBJ2-1	TRBD2	TGTGCCAGCAGTGAGCCTAGCGGGAATAATGAGCAGTTCTTC	CASSEPSGNNEQFF
NA	TRBV29-1	TRBJ2-7	NA	TGCAGCGTTACCCAGACTAGTTATAGCCCTTGGGAGCAGTACTTC	CSVTQTSYSPWEQYF
once	TRBV10-3	TRBJ2-1	NA	TGTGCCATCAGTGGCGGGACTTACAATGAGCAGTTCTTC	CAISGGTYNEQFF
NA	TRBV6-6	TRBJ2-3	TRBD2	TGTGCCAGCACTAGCGGTTCCCTGCTCACAGATACGCAGTATTTT	CASTSGSLLTDTQYF
NA	TRBV7-2	TRBJ2-7	NA	TGTGCCAGCAGCTCAATCTCCTACGAGCAGTACTTC	CASSSISYEQYF
NA	TRBV6-1	TRBJ2-7	NA	TGTGCCAGCAGACCCACAGGGATGAGAGCCTACGAGCAGTACTTC	CASRPTGMRAYEQYF
NA	TRBV7-2	TRBJ1-1	NA	TGTGCCAGCAGCTTAGGAGCTGTCAGAGGGAACACTGAAGCTTTCTTT	CASSLGAVRGNTEAFF
NA	TRBV11-2	TRBJ2-4	TRBD1	TGTGCCAGCAGCCTCCGGAGAACAGGGGGATCAAACATTCAGTACTTC	CASSLRRTGGSNIQYF
NA	TRBV6-1	TRBJ2-5	NA	TGTGCCAGCAGTGAAGCAACAAAACAAGAGACCCAGTACTTC	CASSEATKQETQYF
NA	TRBV28	TRBJ2-1	TRBD2	TGTGCCAGCAAAACCCCGGGACTAGCGGGAGGGGAGCAGTTCTTC	CASKTPGLAGGEQFF
NA	TRBV11-3	TRBJ1-4	TRBD1	TGTGCCAGCAGCCCCCGGGACAGGGGCTATGAAAAACTGTTTTTT	CASSPRDRGYEKLFF
NA	TRBV7-2	TRBJ2-1	TRBD2	TGTGCCAGCAGCTTAGCGACCGGGGGGTCCTACAATGAGCAGTTCTTC	CASSLATGGSYNEQFF
NA	TRBV6-5	TRBJ2-7	NA	TGTGCCGGCCGGCACGAGCAGTACTTC	CAGRHEQYF
NA	TRBV4-2	TRBJ2-7	TRBD2	TGTGCCAGCAGCCCCCGACTAGCGGGAGCGTCCTACGAGCAGTACTTC	CASSPRLAGASYEQYF
NA	TRBV7-8	TRBJ1-2	TRBD1	TGTGCCAGCAGCATTAGGGGGCGGATTCTCACTTATGGCTACACCTTC	CASSIRGRILTYGYTF
NA	TRBV7-9	TRBJ2-3	NA	TGTGCCAGCAGCTTAGATCGGGTGGGGGTCACAGATACGCAGTATTTT	CASSLDRVGVTDTQYF
NA	TRBV25-1	TRBJ2-7	NA	TGTGCCAGCACCCTCCTTATACGGGAGAGCTCCTACGAGCAGTACTTC	CASTLLIRESSYEQYF
NA	TRBV11-2	TRBJ2-7	NA	TGTGCCAGCAGCCCGGGACACCAAAGCTCCTACGAGCAGTACTTC	CASSPGHQSSYEQYF
NA	TRBV11-2	TRBJ2-5	NA	TGTGCCAGCAGCTTACAGGGGAACCAAGAGACCCAGTACTTC	CASSLQGNQETQYF
NA	TRBV5-6	TRBJ2-7	TRBD2	TGTGCCAGCAGCAGACTAGCGGGGCGCTCCTACGAGCAGTACTTC	CASSRLAGRSYEQYF
NA	TRBV19	TRBJ2-3	TRBD1	TGTGCCAGTAGTAAACGGACAGGGGGCACAGATACGCAGTATTTT	CASSKRTGGTDTQYF
NA	TRBV7-2	TRBJ1-1	TRBD1	TGTGCCAGCAGCCGGACAGGGGTGACTGAAGCTTTCTTT	CASSRTGVTEAFF
NA	TRBV7-9	TRBJ1-1	NA	TGTGCCAGCAGCTTGGCCGGACAGTCGAACACTGAAGCTTTCTTT	CASSLAGQSNTEAFF
NA	TRBV15	TRBJ1-4	NA	TGTGCCACCAGCAGGGGTAATGAAAAACTGTTTTTT	CATSRGNEKLFF
NA	TRBV5-4	TRBJ2-1	TRBD2	TGTGCCAGCAGCTTCGGGGGGGGAGCGGAGAATGAGCAGTTCTTC	CASSFGGGAENEQFF
NA	TRBV29-1	TRBJ1-1	NA	TGCAGCGTTTGTCACGGGGGGAACACTGAAGCTTTCTTT	CSVCHGGNTEAFF
NA	TRBV4-3	TRBJ2-3	NA	TGCGCCAGCAGCCAAGATAGGGGGGGGGCAGATACGCAGTATTTT	CASSQDRGGADTQYF
NA	TRBV27	TRBJ2-1	TRBD2	TGTGCCAGCAGTTTGTATGGACTAGCGGGAGCAAAGGGGCAGTTCTTC	CASSLYGLAGAKGQFF